These 27 T cell receptor beta chains were all obtained from the same sample, sequenced in a study of shared clonotypes between healthy human individuals. Terminally differentiated effector memory CD45RA+ cells were left out of the naive CD8 fraction, which was CD45RO-negative and positively selected for CCR7. Measured with immunoSEQ multiplex PCR; TCRdb has only the in-frame clones, and not every one. The sample shows about 870,000 clones, 90% to 95% of them seen only once. The specimen sequenced was naive CD8+ T cells sorted from blood. Source of these receptors: a man aged 25-45 years in good health.

V usage is TRBV7-3 and J usage is TRBJ2-1, with 8 bases lining up with TRBD1. CDR1 SGHTA and CDR2 FQGTGA come from the germline V gene. The trim removed 2 bases at V and 4 bases at J, leaving 4 bases unmatched. The CDR3 has 15 residues. CDR3 in DNA: TGTGCCAGCAGCTTAGGCAGGGGGCAGTACAATGAGCAGTTCTTC. It specifies CASSLGRGQYNEQFF.

The chain joins TRBV4-1 to TRBJ2-7, with 13 nucleotides matching TRBD2. CDR3 length equals 16 residues. V lost 4 bases to trimming and J lost 5 bases; unmatched junction nucleotides: 8. The germline gives CDR1 MGHRA, CDR2 YSYEKL. CDR3 DNA sequence: TGCGCCAGCAGCCTCTCTACTAGCGGGAGGGGTGACGAGCAGTACTTC. Its translation is CASSLSTSGRGDEQYF.

The rearrangement joins TRBV9 to TRBJ2-7; D possibly corresponds to TRBD1 (5 bases). Germline values: CDR1 SGDLS, CDR2 YYNGEE. The length of the CDR3 is 15 residues. With 0 bases removed from V and 3 bases from J, the gap between germline ends came to 13 bases. CDR3 nucleotides: TGTGCCAGCAGCGTAGCTCTAGGGGTGGTCTACGAGCAGTACTTC. It specifies CASSVALGVVYEQYF.

To note about this clone: The same CDR3 also results from other DNA sequences found in this sample. The chain recombines TRBV7-9 with TRBJ2-3; 13 bases are shared with TRBD2. The CDR3 runs to 16 residues. The germline gives CDR1 SEHNR, CDR2 FQNEAQ (reference sequence). The V and J ends lost 5 bases and 3 bases, in that order; junction bases with no gene match: 5. The CDR3 DNA reads as TGTGCCAGCAGCAGCCGGACTAGCGGGAGAACAGATACGCAGTATTTT. Translating it yields CASSSRTSGRTDTQYF.

The chain uses TRBV15 and TRBJ1-6; D is unclear. The CDR3 totals 15 residues. V was shortened by 1 base and J by 7 bases, with 11 bases between the two germline ends. Looked up from germline, CDR1 is LNHNV and CDR2 is YYDKDF (reference sequence). This CDR3 is CATSRGQPINSPLHF. For the CDR3, the DNA is TGTGCCACCAGCAGAGGGCAGCCGATCAATTCACCCCTCCACTTT.

CDR3 DNA: TGTGCCATCAGTCAGACTTCGCGGGACTCTGGAAACACCATATATTTT. It encodes CAISQTSRDSGNTIYF. The chain is built from TRBV10-3 and TRBJ1-3, with D unclear. Germline loops: CDR1 ENHRY, CDR2 SYGVKD. The CDR3 totals 16 residues. Trimming took off 5 bases at V and 0 bases at J, with 14 bases between the two ends.

This clone has just a few counts. CDR3 protein: CASSPTHGPHNEQFF. As DNA, the CDR3 is TGTGCCAGCAGCCCCACCCACGGCCCCCACAATGAGCAGTTCTTC. The V and J genes are TRBV6-5 and TRBJ2-1; no definite D call. Germline assignment: CDR1 MNHEY and CDR2 SVGAGI. This CDR3 comprises 15 residues. The V end was cut by 6 bases, the J end by 5 bases, with 17 bases between.

The chain uses TRBV19 and TRBJ2-7; 7 bases map to TRBD2. The CDR3 length is 16 residues. The junction had 13 bases not matched to a gene; V was cut back by 1 base and J by 7 bases. In germline, CDR1 is LNHDA, CDR2 SQIVND (reference sequence). CDR3 DNA: TGTGCCAGTAGTATAGGAATGGTCGCGGGAGCGGGTGAGCAGTACTTC. This translates into CASSIGMVAGAGEQYF.

The chain employs TRBV4-1 and TRBJ2-1, with TRBD2 identical over 7 bases. V shed 4 bases and J 5 bases; nucleotides not matched to a gene: 5. Germline V lookup: CDR1 MGHRA, CDR2 YSYEKL. The CDR3 runs to 14 residues. The CDR3 here is CASSRGLGDNEQFF. The CDR3 DNA is TGCGCCAGCAGCCGCGGACTAGGCGACAATGAGCAGTTCTTC.

V usage is TRBV5-6 and J usage is TRBJ2-1; TRBD1 or TRBD2 may be the D gene (5 bases each). The CDR3 is 15 residues long. Trimming cost V 4 bases and J 0 bases, with 11 bases left between them. Germline-derived CDR1 and CDR2 are SGHDT and YYEEEE. CDR3 sequence (DNA): TGTGCCAGCAGCATGGGACCCATCTCCTACAATGAGCAGTTCTTC. Translating it yields CASSMGPISYNEQFF.

The chain employs TRBV7-9 and TRBJ1-4; D is unresolved. The germline gives CDR1 SEHNR, CDR2 FQNEAQ (reference sequence). This CDR3 contains 15 residues. V lost 4 bases and J lost 2, with 11 bases in between. The CDR3 DNA reads TGTGCCAGCAGCTACTACGGAGAGACTAATGAAAAACTGTTTTTT. Its translation: CASSYYGETNEKLFF. The full variable domain, completed using reference TRBV7-9 and TRBJ1-4, is DTGVSQNPRHKITKRGQNVTFRCDPISEHNRLYWYRQTLGQGPEFLTYFQNEAQLEKSRLLSDRFSAERPKGSFSTLEIQRTEQGDSAMYLCASSYYGETNEKLFFGSGTQLSVL.

About this clone itself: Other DNA sequences within the sample encode an identical CDR3. The chain carries TRBV11-2 and TRBJ2-7; unclear D gene. V was cut by 2 bases and J by 5 bases, with 4 bases left in between. The CDR3 is 11 residues long. Germline loops: CDR1 SGHAT, CDR2 FQNNGV. The DNA for the CDR3 is TGTGCCAGCAGCTTACTAAACGAGCAGTACTTC. Its translation is CASSLLNEQYF.

This chain links TRBV5-1 with TRBJ2-3; 10 positions agree with TRBD2. Trimming took 5 bases from V and 0 from J; bases not matched to a gene: 6. This CDR3 is built from 16 residues. Germline V lookup: CDR1 SGHRS, CDR2 YFSETQ. The CDR3 nucleotides read TGCGCCAGCAGGGCTAGCGGGGGTTTTAGCACAGATACGCAGTATTTT. It translates to CASRASGGFSTDTQYF. Using reference TRBV5-1 and TRBJ2-3 for the parts outside the CDR3, the full variable domain is KAGVTQTPRYLIKTRGQQVTLSCSPISGHRSVSWYQQTPGQGLQFLFEYFSETQRNKGNFPGRFSGRQFSNSRSEMNVSTLELGDSALYLCASRASGGFSTDTQYFGPGTRLTVL.

The chain is built from TRBV29-1 and TRBJ2-3; D is undetermined. This CDR3 contains 12 residues. The germline V gene has CDR1 SQVTM and CDR2 ANQGSEA. The V and J ends lost 8 bases and 4 bases respectively, with 13 bases between them. The CDR3 nucleotides are TGCAGCCTCCAGACGGGTTCAGATACGCAGTATTTT. It yields the protein CSLQTGSDTQYF.

The genes are TRBV4-1 and TRBJ1-2; TRBD1 matches at 10 bases. Germline V gives CDR1 MGHRA, CDR2 YSYEKL. With 0 bases clipped from V and 2 bases from J, the junction kept 3 bases outside the gene matches. This CDR3 spans 16 amino acids. CDR3 region: CASSQEGTGDNYGYTF. The CDR3 DNA reads TGCGCCAGCAGCCAAGAGGGGACAGGGGACAACTATGGCTACACCTTC.

The genes are TRBV19 and TRBJ2-2; 7 nucleotides match TRBD2. CDR1 LNHDA and CDR2 SQIVND come from the germline V gene (reference sequence). The CDR3 has 19 amino acids. V was pared by 1 base and J by 0 bases, with 11 bases of the junction left unmatched. CDR3 region: CASSIVVRRGTANTGELFF. The DNA of the CDR3 is TGTGCCAGTAGTATAGTGGTGAGGCGGGGGACCGCGAACACCGGGGAGCTGTTTTTT.

The J gene is TRBJ1-2, the V gene TRBV29-1; D unclear. CDR1 is SQVTM, CDR2 ANQGSEA, per germline. The CDR3 is made up of 12 amino acids. V lost 7 bases to trimming and J lost 2 bases, with 11 bases between them. The CDR3 bases are TGCAGCGCCCCCTACTCAAACTATGGCTACACCTTC. This encodes CSAPYSNYGYTF.

The rearrangement links TRBV2 to TRBJ1-2; possible D gene TRBD1, 6 bases. This CDR3 has 11 amino acids. The V end lost 9 bases, the J end lost 6 bases, and 11 bases lay between the germline ends. CDR1 and CDR2 (germline): SNHLY, FYNNEI. The CDR3 DNA reads TGTGCCAGTGGGGGGGCCGATGGCTACACCTTC. Translating it yields CASGGADGYTF.

This clone is a singleton in its sample. The chain uses TRBV7-9 and TRBJ2-3, with 8 nucleotides matching TRBD1. The CDR3 runs 16 residues. V dropped 3 bases and J dropped 2; count of bases not matched to a gene: 7. Germline V lookup: CDR1 SEHNR, CDR2 FQNEAQ (reference sequence). CDR3 region: CASSLLQGGNTDTQYF. DNA of the CDR3: TGTGCCAGCAGCTTGCTACAGGGGGGTAACACAGATACGCAGTATTTT.

The chain has TRBV10-3 and TRBJ2-5, with D possibly matching TRBD1 (6 bases). Germline V gene sequence: CDR1 ENHRY, CDR2 SYGVKD. The CDR3 covers 13 residues. V lost 10 bases and J 2 bases, leaving 14 bases between the germline ends. CDR3 sequence (DNA): TGTGCCACTGTAGGGGGTGAGCAAGAGACCCAGTACTTC. Its protein is CATVGGEQETQYF.

The J gene is TRBJ2-3, the V gene TRBV29-1, with D tentatively TRBD1 (6 bases). Germline lookup yields CDR1 SQVTM and CDR2 ANQGSEA. Trimming took 2 bases from V and 4 from J, leaving 13 bases between them. This CDR3 region has 14 residues. CDR3 region: CSVEPWDTADTQYF. The DNA of the CDR3 is TGCAGCGTTGAACCTTGGGACACCGCAGATACGCAGTATTTT.

The chain employs TRBV29-1 and TRBJ2-2, with a tentative D call TRBD1 (6 bases). CDR1 is SQVTM and CDR2 is ANQGSEA in the germline V gene. The V end lost 3 bases, the J end lost 2 bases, and 10 bases lay between the germline ends. The CDR3 is 14 residues long. CDR3 sequence reads: CSVDKDSNTGELFF. CDR3 nucleotide sequence: TGCAGCGTTGATAAGGACAGTAACACCGGGGAGCTGTTTTTT.

The V call is TRBV5-1, the J call TRBJ2-1; D may be TRBD2 (6 bases). The V end was cut by 2 bases, the J end by 7 bases, with 16 bases between. Germline assignment: CDR1 SGHRS and CDR2 YFSETQ. CDR3 length: 15 residues. The CDR3 reads CASSFNSGGFNEQFF. DNA for the CDR3: TGCGCCAGCAGCTTTAATAGCGGAGGTTTTAATGAGCAGTTCTTC.

V is TRBV19 and J is TRBJ1-1; D remains unclear. V was trimmed by 3 bases and J by 8 bases, leaving 10 bases between them. The CDR3 extends over 12 amino acids. Germline loops: CDR1 LNHDA, CDR2 SQIVND (reference sequence). The DNA of the CDR3 is TGTGCCAGTAGTATTGCAGGACTAGAAGCTTTCTTT. This gives the protein CASSIAGLEAFF.

The rearrangement links TRBV27 to TRBJ1-1; 7 nucleotides agree with TRBD1. The CDR3 sequence is 17 residues long. Germline V CDR1 and CDR2: MNHEY, SMNVEV (reference sequence). Trimming took 2 bases from V and 6 from J; bases not matched to a gene: 15. CDR3 bases: TGTGCCAGCAGTTTACAAACCCCCGCGACAGGGAGGGCTGAAGCTTTCTTT. Translating it yields CASSLQTPATGRAEAFF.

The rearrangement links TRBV28 to TRBJ2-7; D is possibly TRBD2 (5 bases). CDR1 is MDHEN, CDR2 SYDVKM, per germline. The CDR3 is 14 residues long. V lost 10 bases and J lost 7, with 23 bases in between. The DNA for the CDR3 is TGTGCCACCTCCACCGTACTAGGCCCGGGGGAGCAGTACTTC. Residues: CATSTVLGPGEQYF.

V and J are TRBV25-1 and TRBJ2-1; weak D call: TRBD1 (6 bases). The CDR3 has 14 residues. V lost 3 bases to trimming and J lost 5 bases, with 11 bases between them. Per germline, CDR1 MGHDK and CDR2 SYGVNS. CDR3 protein: CASSDPPGDNEQFF. The CDR3 region has the DNA TGTGCCAGCAGTGATCCTCCAGGGGACAATGAGCAGTTCTTC.